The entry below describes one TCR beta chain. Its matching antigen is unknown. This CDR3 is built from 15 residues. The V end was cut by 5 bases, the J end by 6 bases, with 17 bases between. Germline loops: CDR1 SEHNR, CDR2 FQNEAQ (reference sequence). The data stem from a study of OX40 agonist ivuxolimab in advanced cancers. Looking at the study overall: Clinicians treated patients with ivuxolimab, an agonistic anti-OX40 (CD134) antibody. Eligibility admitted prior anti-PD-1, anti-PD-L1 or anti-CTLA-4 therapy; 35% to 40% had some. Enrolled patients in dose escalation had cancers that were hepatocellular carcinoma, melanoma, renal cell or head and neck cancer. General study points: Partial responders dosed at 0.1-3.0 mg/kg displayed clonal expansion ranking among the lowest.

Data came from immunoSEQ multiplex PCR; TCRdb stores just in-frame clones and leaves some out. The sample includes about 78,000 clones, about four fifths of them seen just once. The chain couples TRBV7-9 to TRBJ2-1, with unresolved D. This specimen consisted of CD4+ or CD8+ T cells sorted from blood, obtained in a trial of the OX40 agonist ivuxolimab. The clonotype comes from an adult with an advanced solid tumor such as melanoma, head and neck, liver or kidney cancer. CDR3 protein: CASSLDTKVSNEQFF. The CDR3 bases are TGTGCCAGCAGCCTAGACACGAAAGTGTCCAATGAGCAGTTCTTC.